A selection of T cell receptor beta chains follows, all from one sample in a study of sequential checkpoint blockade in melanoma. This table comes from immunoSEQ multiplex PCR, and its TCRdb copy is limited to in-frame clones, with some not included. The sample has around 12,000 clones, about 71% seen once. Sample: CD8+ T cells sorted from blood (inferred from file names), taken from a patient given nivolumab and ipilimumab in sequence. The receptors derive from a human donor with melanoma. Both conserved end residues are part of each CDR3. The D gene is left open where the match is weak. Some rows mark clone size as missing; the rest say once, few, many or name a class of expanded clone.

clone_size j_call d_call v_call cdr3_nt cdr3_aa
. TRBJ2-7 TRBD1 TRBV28 TGTGCCAGCAGTTCTCCCAGGGACAGGGTGTTGAGCTACGAGCAGTACTTC CASSSPRDRVLSYEQYF
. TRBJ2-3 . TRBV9 TGTGCCAGCAGCGTATACTCGGGTGCAGATACGCAGTATTTT CASSVYSGADTQYF
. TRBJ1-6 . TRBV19 TGTGCCAGTAGTATAGGGTCCGGGGGTCCCTATAATTCACCCCTCCACTTT CASSIGSGGPYNSPLHF
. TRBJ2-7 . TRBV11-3 TGTGCCAGCAGCTTAGGATACATCTACGAGCAGTACTTC CASSLGYIYEQYF
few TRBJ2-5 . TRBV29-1 TGCAGCTGGAGGGGGGGAGAGACCCAGTACTTC CSWRGGETQYF
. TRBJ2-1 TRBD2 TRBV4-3 TGCGCCAGCAGCCAAGGTCGGACTAGCGGGGAGCAGTTCTTC CASSQGRTSGEQFF
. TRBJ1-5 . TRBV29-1 TGCAGCGTTTTGTCAGGTAGCAATCAGCCCCAGCATTTT CSVLSGSNQPQHF
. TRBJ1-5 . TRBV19 TGTGCCAGTAGTATAGTAATAGGGGCCAATCAGCCCCAGCATTTT CASSIVIGANQPQHF
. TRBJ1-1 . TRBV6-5 TGTGCCAGCAGTTACTCGGCCAGGGTGGTCACTGAAGCTTTCTTT CASSYSARVVTEAFF
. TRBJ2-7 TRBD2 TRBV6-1 TGTGCCACGCGGGGGGCCGACTACGAGCAGTACTTC CATRGADYEQYF
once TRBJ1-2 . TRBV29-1 TGCAGCGTTGAAGACCAGACAGGAATCATCTATGGCTACACCTTC CSVEDQTGIIYGYTF
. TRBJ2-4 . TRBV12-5 TGTGCTAGTGGTTTGGTAGCCCTTCTCAGGGGTCTAGCCAAAAACATTCAGTACTTC CASGLVALLRGLAKNIQYF
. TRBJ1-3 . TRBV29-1 TGCAGCGTAACGGGACATAGGAACTCTGGAAACACCATATATTTT CSVTGHRNSGNTIYF
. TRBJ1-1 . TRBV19 TGTGCCAGTAGTATAGGGATCGTGGGGCGCGACACTGAAGCTTTCTTT CASSIGIVGRDTEAFF
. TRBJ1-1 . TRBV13 TGTGCCAGCAGCTTATCGGGTGAAGCTTTCTTT CASSLSGEAFF
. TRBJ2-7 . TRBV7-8 TGTGCCAGCAGCCGGGGCTACGAGCAGTACTTC CASSRGYEQYF
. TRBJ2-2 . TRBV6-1 TGTGCCAGCAGTGAAGGTAGTGAAGCCGGGGAGCTGTTTTTT CASSEGSEAGELFF
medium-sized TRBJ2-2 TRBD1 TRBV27 TGTGCCAGCAGGGACAGGGGGTACACCGGGGAGCTGTTTTTT CASRDRGYTGELFF
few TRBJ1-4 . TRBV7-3 TGTGCCAGCAGCTTAGAAACGGGGATTAATGAAAAACTGTTTTTT CASSLETGINEKLFF
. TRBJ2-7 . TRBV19 TGTGCCAGTAGTATTACGGGGGTCGAGCAGTACTTC CASSITGVEQYF
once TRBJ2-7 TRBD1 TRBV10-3 TGTGCCATCAGCGAGGACAGGGGTCTGGACGAGCAGTACTTC CAISEDRGLDEQYF
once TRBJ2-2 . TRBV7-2 TGTGCCAGCAGCTTAACGGGGGGCAACACCGGGGAGCTGTTTTTT CASSLTGGNTGELFF
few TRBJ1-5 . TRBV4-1 TGCGCCAGCAGCCAAGAGAGAAATCAGCCCCAGCATTTT CASSQERNQPQHF
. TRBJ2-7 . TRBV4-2 TGTGCCAGCAGCGGGGGGAGTACCTACGAGCAGTACTTC CASSGGSTYEQYF
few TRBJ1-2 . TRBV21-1 TGTGCCAGCAGCAGAGCGGGACAGGGGACCGATGGCTACACCTTC CASSRAGQGTDGYTF
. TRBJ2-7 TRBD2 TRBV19 TGTGCCAGTAGTACGCCCGGGACTAGCGGAGCCTACGAGCAGTACTTC CASSTPGTSGAYEQYF
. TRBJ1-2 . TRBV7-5 TGTGCCAGAAGCTTAGGACAGGGCGACTATGGCTACACCTTC CARSLGQGDYGYTF
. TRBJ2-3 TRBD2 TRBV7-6 TGTGCCAGCAGCCAACAGACTAGCAGCACAGATACGCAGTATTTT CASSQQTSSTDTQYF
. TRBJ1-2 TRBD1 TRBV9 TGTGCCAGCAGCGTAGGGGTCAGGACAGGGGATTGGGGCTACACCTTC CASSVGVRTGDWGYTF
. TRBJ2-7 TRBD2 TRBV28 TGTGCCAGCGGTTTATTGCCTAGCGGGGGTAGAGACGAGCAGTACTTC CASGLLPSGGRDEQYF
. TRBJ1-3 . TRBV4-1 TGCGCCAGCAGCCAAGGAACAGGGCCCTCTGGAAACACCATATATTTT CASSQGTGPSGNTIYF
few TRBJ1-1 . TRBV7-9 TGTGCCAGCAGCTTAGGTTTCGGCAGGGAGAACACTGAAGCTTTCTTT CASSLGFGRENTEAFF
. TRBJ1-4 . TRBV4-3 TGCGCCAGCAGCCAAGATCTTCCGGGTCGAAAACTGTTTTTT CASSQDLPGRKLFF
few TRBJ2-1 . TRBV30 TGTGCCTGGAGTCGGCGGGTCGAGCAGTTCTTC CAWSRRVEQFF
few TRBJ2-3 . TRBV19 TGTGCCAGTAGCGGAGACACAGATACGCAGTATTTT CASSGDTDTQYF
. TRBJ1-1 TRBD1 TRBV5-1 TGCGCCAGCAGCTTGGGGACAGGGAATTTTGACACTGAAGCTTTCTTT CASSLGTGNFDTEAFF
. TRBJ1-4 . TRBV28 TGTGCCAGCAGTTTATTACAGGGCGCTGAAAAACTGTTTTTT CASSLLQGAEKLFF
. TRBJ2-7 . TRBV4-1 TGCGCCAGCAGTCTCGACCGTAGCGCCTACGAGCAGTACTTC CASSLDRSAYEQYF
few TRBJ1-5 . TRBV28 TGTGCCAGCAGAGCGCCCGGGGCAGGGGCAAATCAGCCCCAGCATTTT CASRAPGAGANQPQHF
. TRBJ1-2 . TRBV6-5 TGTGCCAGCAGTTACTCGATGGGCCATAACTATGGCTACACCTTC CASSYSMGHNYGYTF
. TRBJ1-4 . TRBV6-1 TGTGCCAGCAGTGAAGCGTCGGGGGGCGGCGAAAAACTGTTTTTT CASSEASGGGEKLFF
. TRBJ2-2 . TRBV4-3 TGCGCCAGCAGCCGAAACAGGGGACTCGATACCGGGGAGCTGTTTTTT CASSRNRGLDTGELFF
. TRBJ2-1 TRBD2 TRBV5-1 TGCGCCAGCACCCCACCGGGGGGAAACAATGAGCAGTTCTTC CASTPPGGNNEQFF
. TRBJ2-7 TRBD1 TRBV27 TGTGCCAGCAGTTTACGACCGGGACAGGGGAACTACGAGCAGTACTTC CASSLRPGQGNYEQYF
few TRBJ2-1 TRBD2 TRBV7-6 TGTGCCAGCAGCCGCAGCGGACTAGCGGAAGGGTCCTACAATGAGCAGTTCTTC CASSRSGLAEGSYNEQFF
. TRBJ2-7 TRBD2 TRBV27 TGTGCCAGCAGTCCTGCGGCTAGCGGGAGGGCTGACGAGCAGTACTTC CASSPAASGRADEQYF
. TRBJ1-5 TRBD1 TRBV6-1 TGTGCCAGCAGTGCGACAGGGCTCAATCAGCCCCAGCATTTT CASSATGLNQPQHF
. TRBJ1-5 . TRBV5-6 TGTGCCAGCAGCTCCTCATACAGGATAAGTAGCAATCAGCCCCAGCATTTT CASSSSYRISSNQPQHF
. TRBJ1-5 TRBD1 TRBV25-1 TGTGCCAGCGTCCGGGACAGGGGTCAGCCCCAGCATTTT CASVRDRGQPQHF
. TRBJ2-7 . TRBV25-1 TGTGCCAGCAGTGAATATCGATCGGGCGAGCAGTACTTC CASSEYRSGEQYF